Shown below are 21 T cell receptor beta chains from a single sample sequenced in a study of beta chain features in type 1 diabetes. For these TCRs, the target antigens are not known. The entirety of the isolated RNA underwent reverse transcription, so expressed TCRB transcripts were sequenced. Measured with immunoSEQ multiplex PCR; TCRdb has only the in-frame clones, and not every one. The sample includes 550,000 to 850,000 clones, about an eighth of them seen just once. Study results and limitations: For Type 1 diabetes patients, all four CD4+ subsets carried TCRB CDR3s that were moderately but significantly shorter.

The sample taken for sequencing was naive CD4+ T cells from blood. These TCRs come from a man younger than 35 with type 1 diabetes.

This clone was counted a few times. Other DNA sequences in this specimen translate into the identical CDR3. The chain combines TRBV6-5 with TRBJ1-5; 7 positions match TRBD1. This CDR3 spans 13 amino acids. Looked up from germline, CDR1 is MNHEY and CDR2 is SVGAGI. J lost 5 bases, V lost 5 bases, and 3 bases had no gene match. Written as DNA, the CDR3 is TGTGCCAGCAGTCGGACAGGCGATCAGCCCCAGCATTTT. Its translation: CASSRTGDQPQHF.

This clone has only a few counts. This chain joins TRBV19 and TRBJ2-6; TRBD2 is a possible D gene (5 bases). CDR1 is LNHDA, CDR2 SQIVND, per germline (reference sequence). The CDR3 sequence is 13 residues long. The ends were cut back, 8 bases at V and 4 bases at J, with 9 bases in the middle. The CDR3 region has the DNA TGTGCCAGTTCCGGGGAGGGGGCCAACGTCCTGACTTTC. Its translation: CASSGEGANVLTF.

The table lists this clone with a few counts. The CDR3 nucleotides read TGTGCCAGCACCCTGACAGGAGAGAACTATGGCTACACCTTC. Translating it yields CASTLTGENYGYTF. The V and J genes are TRBV2 and TRBJ1-2; a weak D match, TRBD1 (6 bases). CDR1 is SNHLY, CDR2 FYNNEI, per germline. Trimming cost V 7 bases and J 2 bases, with 14 bases left between them. This CDR3 region has 14 residues.

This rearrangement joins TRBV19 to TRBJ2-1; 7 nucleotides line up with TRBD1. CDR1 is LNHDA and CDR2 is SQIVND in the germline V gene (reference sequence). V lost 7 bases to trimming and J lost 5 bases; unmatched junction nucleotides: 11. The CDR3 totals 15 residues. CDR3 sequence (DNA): TGTGCCAGTAAGGGACAGACATGGCCCGACAATGAGCAGTTCTTC. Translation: CASKGQTWPDNEQFF.

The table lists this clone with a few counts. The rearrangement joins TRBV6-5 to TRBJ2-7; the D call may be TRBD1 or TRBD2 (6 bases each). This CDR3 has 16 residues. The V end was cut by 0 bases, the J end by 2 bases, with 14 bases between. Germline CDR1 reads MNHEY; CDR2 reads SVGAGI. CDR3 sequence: CASSYSITGAAYEQYF. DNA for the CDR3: TGTGCCAGCAGTTACTCGATCACGGGGGCGGCCTACGAGCAGTACTTC.

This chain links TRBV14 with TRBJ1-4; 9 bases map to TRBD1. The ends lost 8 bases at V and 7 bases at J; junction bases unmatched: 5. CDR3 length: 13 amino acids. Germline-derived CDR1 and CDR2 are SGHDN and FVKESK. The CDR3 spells CASRGTGTEKLFF. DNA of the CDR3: TGTGCCAGCCGAGGGACAGGGACTGAAAAACTGTTTTTT.

CDR3 in DNA: TGCAGTGCTAGTACGGAGACCCAGTACTTC. Translated, it gives CSASTETQYF. The chain joins TRBV20-1 to TRBJ2-5, with D hard to call. Trimming stripped 3 bases from V and 5 bases from J, with 4 bases between. Germline V gene sequence: CDR1 DFQATT, CDR2 SNEGSKA (reference sequence). The CDR3 has 10 amino acids.

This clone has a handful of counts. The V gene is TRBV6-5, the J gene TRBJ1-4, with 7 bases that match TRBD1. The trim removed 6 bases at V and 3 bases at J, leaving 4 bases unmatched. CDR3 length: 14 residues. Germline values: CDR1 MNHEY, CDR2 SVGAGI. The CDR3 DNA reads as TGTGCCAGCAGGGACAGGTTTTCTAATGAAAAACTGTTTTTT. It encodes CASRDRFSNEKLFF.

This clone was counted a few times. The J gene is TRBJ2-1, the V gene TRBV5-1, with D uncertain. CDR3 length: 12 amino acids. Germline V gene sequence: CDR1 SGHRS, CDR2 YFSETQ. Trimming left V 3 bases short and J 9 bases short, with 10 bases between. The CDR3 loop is CASSWEGFEQFF. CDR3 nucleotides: TGCGCCAGCAGCTGGGAAGGCTTTGAGCAGTTCTTC.

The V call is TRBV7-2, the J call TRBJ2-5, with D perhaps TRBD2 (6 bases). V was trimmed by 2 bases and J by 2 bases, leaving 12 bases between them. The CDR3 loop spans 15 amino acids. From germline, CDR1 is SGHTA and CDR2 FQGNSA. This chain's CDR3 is CASSLRRGLQETQYF. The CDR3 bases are TGTGCCAGCAGCTTAAGGAGGGGCCTACAAGAGACCCAGTACTTC.

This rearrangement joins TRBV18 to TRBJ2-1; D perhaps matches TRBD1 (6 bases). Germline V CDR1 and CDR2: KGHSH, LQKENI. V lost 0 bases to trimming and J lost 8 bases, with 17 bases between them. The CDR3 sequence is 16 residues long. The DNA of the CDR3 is TGTGCCAGCTCACCACCACAGGGAACCTTTTATCATGAGCAGTTCTTC. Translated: CASSPPQGTFYHEQFF.

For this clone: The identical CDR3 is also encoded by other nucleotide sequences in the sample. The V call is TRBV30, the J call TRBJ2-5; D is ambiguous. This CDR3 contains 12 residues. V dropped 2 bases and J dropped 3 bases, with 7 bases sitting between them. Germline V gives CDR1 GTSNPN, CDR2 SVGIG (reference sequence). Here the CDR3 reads CAWSLNEETQYF. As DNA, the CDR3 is TGTGCCTGGAGTTTGAACGAAGAGACCCAGTACTTC.

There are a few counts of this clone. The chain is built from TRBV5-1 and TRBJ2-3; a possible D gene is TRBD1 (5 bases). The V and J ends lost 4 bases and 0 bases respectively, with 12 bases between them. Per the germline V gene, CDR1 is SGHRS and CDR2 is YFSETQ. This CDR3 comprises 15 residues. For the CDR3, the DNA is TGCGCCAGCAGCCTCTACAGGTCCAGCACAGATACGCAGTATTTT. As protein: CASSLYRSSTDTQYF.

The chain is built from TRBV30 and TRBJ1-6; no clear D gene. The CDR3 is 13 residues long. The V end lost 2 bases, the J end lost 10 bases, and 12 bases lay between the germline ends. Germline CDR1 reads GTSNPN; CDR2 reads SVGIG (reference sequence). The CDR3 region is CAWSIRDRSPLHF. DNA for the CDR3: TGTGCCTGGAGTATAAGGGATCGGTCACCCCTCCACTTT.

CDR3 DNA: TGTGCCAGCAGCCTAAAAGTGGGGGCCGACAATCAGCCCCAGCATTTT. Protein: CASSLKVGADNQPQHF. This chain links TRBV7-9 with TRBJ1-5; D is perhaps TRBD1 (6 bases). Germline-derived CDR1 and CDR2 are SEHNR and FQNEAQ (reference sequence). The CDR3 length is 16 residues. V lost 5 bases and J 3 bases, leaving 17 bases between the germline ends.

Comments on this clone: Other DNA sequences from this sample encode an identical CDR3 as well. The CDR3 reads CASSLGDIYEQYF. The DNA for the CDR3 is TGTGCCAGCAGCTTGGGGGACATCTACGAGCAGTACTTC. The rearrangement links TRBV7-8 to TRBJ2-7; D is possibly TRBD1 (6 bases). The length of the CDR3 is 13 residues. Trimming left V 3 bases short and J 3 bases short, with 9 bases between. Germline V gene lookup returns CDR1 SGHVS and CDR2 FQNEAQ.

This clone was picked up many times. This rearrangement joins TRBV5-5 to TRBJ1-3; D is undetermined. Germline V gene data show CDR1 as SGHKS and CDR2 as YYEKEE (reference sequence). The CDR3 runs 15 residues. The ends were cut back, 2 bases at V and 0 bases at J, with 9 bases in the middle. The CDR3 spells CASSFFPVSGNTIYF. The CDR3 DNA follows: TGTGCCAGCAGCTTTTTTCCCGTCTCTGGAAACACCATATATTTT.

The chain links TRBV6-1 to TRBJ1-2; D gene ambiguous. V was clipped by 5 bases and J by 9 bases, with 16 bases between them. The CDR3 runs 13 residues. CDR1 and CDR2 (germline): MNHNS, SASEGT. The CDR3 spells CASSTLGGLSYTF. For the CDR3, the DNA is TGTGCCAGCAGTACATTAGGCGGATTGAGCTACACCTTC.

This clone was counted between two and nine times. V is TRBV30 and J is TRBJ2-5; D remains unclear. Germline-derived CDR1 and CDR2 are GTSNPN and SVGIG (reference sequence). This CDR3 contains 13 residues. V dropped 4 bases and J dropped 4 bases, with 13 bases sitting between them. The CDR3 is CAWNYYSGETQYF. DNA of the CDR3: TGTGCCTGGAATTATTACAGTGGAGAGACCCAGTACTTC. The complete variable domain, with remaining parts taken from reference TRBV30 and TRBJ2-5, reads SQTIHQWPATLVQPVGSPLSLECTVEGTSNPNLYWYRQAAGRGLQLLFYSVGIGQISSEVPQNLSASRPQDRQFILSSKKLLLSDSGFYLCAWNYYSGETQYFGPGTRLLVL.

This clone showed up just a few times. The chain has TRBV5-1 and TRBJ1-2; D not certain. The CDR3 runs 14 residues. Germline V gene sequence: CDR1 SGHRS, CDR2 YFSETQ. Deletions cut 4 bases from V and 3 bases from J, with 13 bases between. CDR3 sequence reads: CASSPIPSYYGYTF. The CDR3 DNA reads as TGCGCCAGCAGCCCAATACCATCGTACTATGGCTACACCTTC.

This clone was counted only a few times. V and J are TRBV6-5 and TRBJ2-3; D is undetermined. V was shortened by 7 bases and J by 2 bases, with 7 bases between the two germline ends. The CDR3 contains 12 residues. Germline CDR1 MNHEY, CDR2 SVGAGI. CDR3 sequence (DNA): TGTGCCAGCACCTTCATCACAGATACGCAGTATTTT. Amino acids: CASTFITDTQYF.